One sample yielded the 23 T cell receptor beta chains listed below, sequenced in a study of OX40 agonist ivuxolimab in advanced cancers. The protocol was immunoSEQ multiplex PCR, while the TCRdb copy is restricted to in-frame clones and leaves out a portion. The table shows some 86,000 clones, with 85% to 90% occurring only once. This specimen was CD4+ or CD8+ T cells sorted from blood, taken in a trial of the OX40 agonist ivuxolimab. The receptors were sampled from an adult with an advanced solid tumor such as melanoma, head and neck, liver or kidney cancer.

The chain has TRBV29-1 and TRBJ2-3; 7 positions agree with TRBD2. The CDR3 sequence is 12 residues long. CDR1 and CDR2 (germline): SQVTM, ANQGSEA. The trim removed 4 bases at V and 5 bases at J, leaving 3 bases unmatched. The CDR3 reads CSVAGGRDTQYF. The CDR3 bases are TGCAGCGTTGCGGGAGGTAGAGATACGCAGTATTTT.

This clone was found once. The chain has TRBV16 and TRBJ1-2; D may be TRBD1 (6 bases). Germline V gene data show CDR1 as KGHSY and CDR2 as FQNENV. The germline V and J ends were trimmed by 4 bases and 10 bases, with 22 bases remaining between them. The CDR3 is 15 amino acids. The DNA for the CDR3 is TGTGCCAGCAGCCGGGAAACAGGGAGAAGTCAGGCCTACACCTTC. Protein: CASSRETGRSQAYTF. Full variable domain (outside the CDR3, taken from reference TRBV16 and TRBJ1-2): GEEVAQTPKHLVRGEGQKAKLYCAPIKGHSYVFWYQQVLKNEFKFLISFQNENVFDETGMPKERFSAKCLPNSPCSLEIQATKLEDSAVYFCASSRETGRSQAYTFGSGTRLTVV.

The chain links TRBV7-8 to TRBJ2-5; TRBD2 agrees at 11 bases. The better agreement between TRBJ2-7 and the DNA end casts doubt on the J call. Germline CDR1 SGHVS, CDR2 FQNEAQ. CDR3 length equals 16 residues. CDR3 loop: CASSLGGLAGGYEQYF. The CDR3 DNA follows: TGTGCCAGCAGCTTAGGTGGCCTAGCGGGAGGCTACGAGCAGTACTTC.

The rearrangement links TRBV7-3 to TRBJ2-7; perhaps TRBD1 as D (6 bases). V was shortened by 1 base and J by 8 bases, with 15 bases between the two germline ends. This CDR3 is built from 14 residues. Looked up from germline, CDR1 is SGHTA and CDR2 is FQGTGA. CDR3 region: CASSLKGGQSQQYF. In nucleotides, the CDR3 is TGTGCCAGCAGCTTAAAGGGTGGACAGTCCCAGCAGTACTTC.

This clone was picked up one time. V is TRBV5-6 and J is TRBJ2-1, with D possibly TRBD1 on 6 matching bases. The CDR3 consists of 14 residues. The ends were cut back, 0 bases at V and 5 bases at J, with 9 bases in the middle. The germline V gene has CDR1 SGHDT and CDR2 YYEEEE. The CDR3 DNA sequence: TGTGCCAGCAGCTTGGGGGCAGGGGACAATGAGCAGTTCTTC. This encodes CASSLGAGDNEQFF.

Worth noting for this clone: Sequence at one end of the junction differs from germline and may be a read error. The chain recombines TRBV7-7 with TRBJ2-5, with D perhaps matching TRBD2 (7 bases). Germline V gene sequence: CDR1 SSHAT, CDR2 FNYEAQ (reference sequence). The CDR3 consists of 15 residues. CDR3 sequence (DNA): TGTGCTAGCAGCCTCTCGGGGGGCCACCAAGAGACCCAGTACTTC. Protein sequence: CASSLSGGHQETQYF.

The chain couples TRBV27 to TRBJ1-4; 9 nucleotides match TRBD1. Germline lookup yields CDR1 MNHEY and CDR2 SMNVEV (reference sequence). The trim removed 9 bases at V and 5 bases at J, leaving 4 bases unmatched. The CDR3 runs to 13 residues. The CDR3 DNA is TGTGCCAGTGGGGACAGGGTGAATGAAAAACTGTTTTTT. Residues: CASGDRVNEKLFF. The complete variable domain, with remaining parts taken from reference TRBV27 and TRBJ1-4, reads EAQVTQNPRYLITVTGKKLTVTCSQNMNHEYMSWYRQDPGLGLRQIYYSMNVEVTDKGDVPEGYKVSRKEKRNFPLILESPSPNQTSLYFCASGDRVNEKLFFGSGTQLSVL.

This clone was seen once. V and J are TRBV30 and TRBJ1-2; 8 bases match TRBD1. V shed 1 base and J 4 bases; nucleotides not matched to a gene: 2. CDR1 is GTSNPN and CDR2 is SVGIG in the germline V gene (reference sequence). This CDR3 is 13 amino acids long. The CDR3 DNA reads TGTGCCTGGAGTGAGGGACAGGTCTATGGCTACACCTTC. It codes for CAWSEGQVYGYTF.

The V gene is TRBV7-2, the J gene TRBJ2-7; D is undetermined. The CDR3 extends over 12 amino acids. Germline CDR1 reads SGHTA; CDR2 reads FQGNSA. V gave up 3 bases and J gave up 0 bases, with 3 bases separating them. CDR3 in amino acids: CASSLSSYEQYF. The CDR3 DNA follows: TGTGCCAGCAGCTTGAGCTCCTACGAGCAGTACTTC.

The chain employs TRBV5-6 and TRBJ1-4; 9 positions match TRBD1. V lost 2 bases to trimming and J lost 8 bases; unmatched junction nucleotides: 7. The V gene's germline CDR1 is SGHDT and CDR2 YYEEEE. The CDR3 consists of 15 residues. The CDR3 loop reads CASSLRGQGGEKLFF. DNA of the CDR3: TGTGCCAGCAGCTTAAGGGGACAGGGAGGAGAAAAACTGTTTTTT.

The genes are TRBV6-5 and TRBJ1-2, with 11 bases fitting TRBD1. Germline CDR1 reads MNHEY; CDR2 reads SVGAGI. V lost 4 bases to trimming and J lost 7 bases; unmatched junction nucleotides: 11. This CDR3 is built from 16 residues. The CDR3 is CASSFGQGARKLGYTF. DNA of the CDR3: TGTGCCAGCAGTTTCGGACAGGGGGCGCGGAAACTTGGCTACACCTTC.

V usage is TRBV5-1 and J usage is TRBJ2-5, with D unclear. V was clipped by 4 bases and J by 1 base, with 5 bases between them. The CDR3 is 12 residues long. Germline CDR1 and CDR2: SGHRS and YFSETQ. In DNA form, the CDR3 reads TGCGCCAGCAGCCAAAGCCAAGAGACCCAGTACTTC. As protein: CASSQSQETQYF.

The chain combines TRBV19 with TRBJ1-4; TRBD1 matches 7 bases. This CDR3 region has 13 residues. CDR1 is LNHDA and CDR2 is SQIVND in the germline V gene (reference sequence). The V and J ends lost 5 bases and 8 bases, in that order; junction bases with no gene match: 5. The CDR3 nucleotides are TGTGCCAGTAGTGACAGGGTTGGCGAAAAACTGTTTTTT. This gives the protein CASSDRVGEKLFF.

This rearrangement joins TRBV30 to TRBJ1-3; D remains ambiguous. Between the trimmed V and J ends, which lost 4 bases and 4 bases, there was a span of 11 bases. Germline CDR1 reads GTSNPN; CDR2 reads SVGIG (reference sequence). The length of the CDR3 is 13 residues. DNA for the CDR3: TGTGCCTGGATCAGGACCTGGGGAAACACCATATATTTT. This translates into CAWIRTWGNTIYF.

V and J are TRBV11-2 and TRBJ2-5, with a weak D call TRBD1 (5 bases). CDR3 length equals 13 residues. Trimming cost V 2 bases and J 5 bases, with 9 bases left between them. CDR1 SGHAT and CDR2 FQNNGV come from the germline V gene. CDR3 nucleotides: TGTGCCAGCAGCTTAATCTGGGGCGAGACCCAGTACTTC. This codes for CASSLIWGETQYF.

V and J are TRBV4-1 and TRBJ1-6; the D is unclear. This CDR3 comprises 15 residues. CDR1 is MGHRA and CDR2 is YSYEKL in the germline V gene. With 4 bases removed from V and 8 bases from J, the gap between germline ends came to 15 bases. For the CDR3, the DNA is TGCGCCAGCAGCCGAGACATAGCGGGGTATTCACCCCTCCACTTT. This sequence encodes CASSRDIAGYSPLHF.

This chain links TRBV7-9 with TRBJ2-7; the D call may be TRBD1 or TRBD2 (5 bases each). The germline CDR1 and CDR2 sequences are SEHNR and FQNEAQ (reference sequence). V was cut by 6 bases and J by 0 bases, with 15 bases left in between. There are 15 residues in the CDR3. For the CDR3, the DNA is TGTGCCAGCAGTCAAGGAGGACAAAGCTCCTACGAGCAGTACTTC. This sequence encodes CASSQGGQSSYEQYF.

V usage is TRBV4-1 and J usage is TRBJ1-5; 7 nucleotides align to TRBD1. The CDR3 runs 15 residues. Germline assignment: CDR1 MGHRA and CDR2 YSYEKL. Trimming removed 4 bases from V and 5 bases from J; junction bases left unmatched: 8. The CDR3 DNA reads TGCGCCAGCAGCCGCACAGGGGATAGAGATCAGCCCCAGCATTTT. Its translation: CASSRTGDRDQPQHF.

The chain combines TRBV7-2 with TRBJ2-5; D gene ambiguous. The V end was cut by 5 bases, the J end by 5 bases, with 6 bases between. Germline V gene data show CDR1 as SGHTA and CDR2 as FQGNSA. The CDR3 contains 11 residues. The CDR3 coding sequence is TGTGCCAGCAGCCCCGGGGAGACCCAGTACTTC. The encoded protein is CASSPGETQYF.

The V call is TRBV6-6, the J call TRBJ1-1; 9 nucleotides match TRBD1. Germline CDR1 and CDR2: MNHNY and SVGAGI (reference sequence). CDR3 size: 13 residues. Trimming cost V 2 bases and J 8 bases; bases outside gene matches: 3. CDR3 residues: CASSYTDRGEAFF. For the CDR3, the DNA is TGTGCCAGCAGTTACACGGACAGGGGCGAAGCTTTCTTT.

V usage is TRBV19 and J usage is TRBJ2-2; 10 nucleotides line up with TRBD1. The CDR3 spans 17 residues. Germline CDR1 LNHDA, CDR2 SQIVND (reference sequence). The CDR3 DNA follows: TGTCCCTCTTCCGGGACAGGGGTGAGATGTTACACCGGGGAGCTGTTTTTT. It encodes CPSSGTGVRCYTGELFF. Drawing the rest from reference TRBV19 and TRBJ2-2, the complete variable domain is DGGITQSPKYLFRKEGQNVTLSCEQNLNHDAMYWYRQDPGQGLRLIYYSQIVNDFQKGDIAEGYSVSREKKESFPLTVTSAQKNPTAFYLCPSSGTGVRCYTGELFFGEGSRLTVL.

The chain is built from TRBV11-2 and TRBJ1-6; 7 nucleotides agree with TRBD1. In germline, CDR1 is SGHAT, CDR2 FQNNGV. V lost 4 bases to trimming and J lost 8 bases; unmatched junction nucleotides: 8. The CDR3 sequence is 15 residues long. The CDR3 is CASSYSGGSYSPLHF. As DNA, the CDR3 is TGTGCCAGCAGCTACTCAGGGGGAAGTTATTCACCCCTCCACTTT.

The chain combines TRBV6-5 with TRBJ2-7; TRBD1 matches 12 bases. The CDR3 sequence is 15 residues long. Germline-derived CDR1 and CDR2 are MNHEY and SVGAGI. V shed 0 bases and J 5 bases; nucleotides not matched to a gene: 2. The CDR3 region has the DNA TGTGCCAGCAGTTACTCCGGGACAGGGGGCAACGAGCAGTACTTC. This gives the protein CASSYSGTGGNEQYF.